This TCR beta chain was documented in a study of cytomegalovirus exposure and HLA in healthy donors (dated by TCRdb to about 2017). General notes on the study: According to an earlier analysis of 550 to 750 of the donors, about 170 million T cells yielded some 110 million unique TCR beta sequences and around 280 Gb of sequence data. Typing coverage differed by locus: A, B, C, DRB1 and DQB1 were typed in roughly 620-630 donors, DQA1 in 500 to 550, DPA1 in nearly 610, and DPB1 in just under 490. On average, around 240,000 unique TCR beta nucleotide sequences were sequenced per donor among 398 genotyped donors of the cohort, with 15% to 20% of those sequences being non-productive. The study combined high-throughput TCR immunosequencing, statistical association of individual TCRs with disease status, and machine learning to predict cytomegalovirus infection status. Of the 398 genotyped donors, approximately 83% fell in the genetic ancestry cluster associated with self-reported Caucasian donors. Rather than drawing on any new phenotypic data, the later analysis identified candidate immune exposures from TCR beta sequences and the way those sequences occurred across donors. All discovery cohort repertoires had been generated using a single sequencing platform. The study aimed to test whether cataloging public T cell receptors could reveal signatures of past pathogen exposure. Besides the first cohort of 666 subjects, a separate validation cohort made up of roughly 120 different subjects was used. Alongside the repertoire data, information on donor age, sex, ethnicity and CMV serostatus was compiled. An early release that covered roughly 600 HLA-typed donors contained 250 to 350 gigabases of sequencing data and around 85 million unique TCR sequences. Class I and class II HLA loci were covered by the typing at four-digit resolution. To study patterns of TCR occurrence, a later analysis re-analyzed previously published TCR beta repertoires from 550 to 800 donors and added high-resolution HLA genotyping. Using immunosequencing, the study profiled T cell repertoires from fewer than 700 subjects and related those repertoires to cytomegalovirus serostatus. A handful of DR-DQ haplotypes were handled as single units for association and clustering because linkage in the cohort was strong. A later genetic analysis took genome-wide SNP genotypes for about three fifths of the 666 donors and used that subset as a discovery cohort. An earlier analysis of fewer than 750 of the donors used high-throughput TCR beta sequencing to judge whether each TCR beta V gene segment behaved as functional or pseudogenic.

The method was the immunoSEQ multiplex PCR assay. For the multiplex PCR, a mixture combining 60 forward primers for TCR Vbeta segments and 13 reverse primers for TCR Jbeta segments was used. The CDR3 region of rearranged TCR beta genes was amplified from genomic DNA with a multiplex PCR assay. Amplified TCR beta libraries were sequenced as 87-base-pair reads on the Illumina HiSeq System. The authors' analysis ran thus. Across the 500 to 750 repertoires, a later analysis counted tens of millions of unique TCR beta chains, around 11 million of which were shared by at least two donors. A nearest-neighbor algorithm error-corrected the raw reads and collapsed the reads into unique sequences, merging closely related sequences to remove PCR and sequencing errors. V, D and J gene segments were assigned by aligning CDR3 sequences to IMGT reference sequences. For a sequence to be retained, a match of at least six nucleotides was required to both a V gene segment and a J gene segment. Rearrangements were classified as productive when the CDR3 lacked stop codons and remained in frame with V and J, and all other rearrangements were classified as non-productive. CDR3 was defined by IMGT convention, running from the second conserved V-encoded cysteine to the conserved J-encoded phenylalanine. In an earlier analysis of approximately 590 of the donors, sequences lacking an unambiguous match to a single V gene segment were excluded. An earlier analysis of several hundred of the donors called V segments functional above 56.7% productive rearrangements and segregating when the between-donor standard deviation exceeded 5%. A statistical classification framework was built for diagnosing cytomegalovirus status from the catalog of TCR beta chain sequences. V and J gene assignment, in a later analysis, came from comparing TCR nucleotide sequences with IMGT/GENE-DB human TR gene sequences. Using the TCRdist pipeline, a later analysis assigned CDR3 sequences along with most-parsimonious VDJ recombination scenarios. A later analysis defined each TCR beta chain by its CDR3 amino acid sequence plus V-gene family, and excluded reads lacking a unique V-gene family. To address suspected cross-contamination and a sequencing artifact, a later analysis removed 592 highly shared, low-generation-probability nucleotide sequences. In a later analysis, a clonal expansion index for each public chain was calculated from normalized within-repertoire ranks of inferred template counts. In a later analysis, generation probabilities were computed using a VDJ recombination model fitted to out-of-frame rearrangements, and the results were checked against IGoR. A later analysis scored TCR-TCR, TCR-HLA and TCR-CMV co-occurrence with hypergeometric tests, applying a repertoire-size bias correction to TCR pairs. In a later analysis, false discovery rates were estimated by permuting HLA or CMV assignments 20 times. In a later analysis, co-occurring TCRs were grouped using DBSCAN, and TCRdist sequence similarity was added for clustering within HLA-allele-positive subsets. For co-occurrence clustering, repertoires with fewer than 30,000 or more than 120,000 public chains were excluded, along with a handful of repertoires with anomalous nucleotide sharing. What TCRdb holds here is the immuneACCESS table cut down to in-frame rearrangements. Part of the clones is not present; checked against another copy, under half of the missing clones reflect an unresolved V gene, and the others are unexplained. V, J and clone size are those of that table, while D and trimming were read from the DNA. This sample holds about 160,000 clones; approximately 79% were observed only once. Approximately 0.89% of the sample comes from the top ten.

Broad study findings and their caveats: In an earlier analysis of some 550 of the donors, most TCR beta V segments were observed in productive rearrangements about 90% or about 30% of the time, broadly matching IMGT annotations. CMV serostatus was the only immune exposure information available for the cohort. Because counts were too low, roughly 18 rarely observed V segments, including chromosome 9 orphons, were left out of the earlier analysis of 587 of the donors. Most TCR sequences were seen in very few donors, while some public TCRs were found in many individuals. According to a later genetic analysis, donors in an Asian-associated ancestry cluster had fewer N-insertions in productive TCRs than the approximately 630-donor mean. An association between a missense DCLRE1C variant and V-gene and J-gene trimming of TCR beta chains was found in a later genetic analysis and replicated in an independent cohort. The authors suggested that the approach could potentially be generalized to other disease states and immunological phenotypes. Cytomegalovirus status was reported to be diagnosed by the classifier with high specificity and sensitivity in both the original and validation cohorts. A few of the identified cytomegalovirus-associated TCR beta chains were confirmed in vitro to be specific for cytomegalovirus antigens. The study listed 164 TCR beta chains as associated with cytomegalovirus. In a later analysis, most CMV-associated TCR beta chains were found to appear HLA-restricted, with HLA associations seemingly driven largely by CMV exposure. A further reported finding was that TCR beta sequences accurately predicted the HLA-A and HLA-B alleles for most subjects in the first cohort. Presence/absence analyses assumed roughly uniform sequencing depth across donors, an assumption that may not hold. Because some donors lacked HLA typing at each locus, the association tests relied only on the typed subset. This cohort had only TCR beta chains sequenced, and the lack of alpha or paired-chain data limited which features could be detected. In a later analysis, the rate of TCR association differed among HLA loci, with DRB1 alleles having the most associated TCRs and HLA-C alleles having the fewest. A later analysis found that HLA-associated TCR beta chains were more clonally expanded and had lower generation probabilities than equally common non-associated chains. According to a later analysis, parvovirus B19, influenza, CMV and Epstein-Barr virus appeared linked to several top co-occurrence clusters. Strong co-occurrence of HLA alleles, especially DR and DQ, made assigning TCR associations to individual alleles difficult. Some IMGT-functional V segments, including TRBV6-2 and TRBV6-3, could not be told apart with the 87-base-pair reads, so those segments were excluded. A group of highly shared sequence variants was considered likely to be a technical artifact of the sequencing pipeline. Linkage disequilibrium might explain the correlated functional status among segregating V segments, but an unknown experimental factor could not be ruled out. In a later analysis, some 18,000 TCR beta sequences were associated with specific HLA alleles at a false discovery rate of 0.05.

On this clone itself: Its target antigen remains unknown. No base qualities exist here, and no much larger clone lies one base off it.

There are 12 amino acids in the CDR3, from cysteine to phenylalanine inclusive. Only CDR3 DNA is held: 36 bases, read in frame from base 1. CDR1 and CDR2 are read off the germline V gene as MNHNS and SASEGT. Trimming at the junction amounts to 4 bases on V and 7 bases on J, and the germline ends lie 10 bases apart. The cohort was made up of 666 healthy bone marrow donors. Cohort members were all nominally healthy when sampled, although unrecorded immune exposures were likely present. The donor was CMV seropositive and belonged to the group of about 290 seropositive cohort members. A peripheral blood sample was provided by each donor, and peripheral blood mononuclear cells were used for TCR beta sequencing. The Qiagen DNeasy Blood Extraction Kit was used to extract genomic DNA from the blood cell samples.

The rearrangement combines TRBV6-1 with TRBJ1-1; 6 matching bases give a weak D call of TRBD1. The sequence was collected from a woman aged 50 to 60 in good health and CMV-seropositive. Sequenced sample: PBMCs. CDR3 sequence: CASSGDRIEAFF. The bases read TGTGCCAGCAGTGGAGACAGGATTGAAGCTTTCTTT.